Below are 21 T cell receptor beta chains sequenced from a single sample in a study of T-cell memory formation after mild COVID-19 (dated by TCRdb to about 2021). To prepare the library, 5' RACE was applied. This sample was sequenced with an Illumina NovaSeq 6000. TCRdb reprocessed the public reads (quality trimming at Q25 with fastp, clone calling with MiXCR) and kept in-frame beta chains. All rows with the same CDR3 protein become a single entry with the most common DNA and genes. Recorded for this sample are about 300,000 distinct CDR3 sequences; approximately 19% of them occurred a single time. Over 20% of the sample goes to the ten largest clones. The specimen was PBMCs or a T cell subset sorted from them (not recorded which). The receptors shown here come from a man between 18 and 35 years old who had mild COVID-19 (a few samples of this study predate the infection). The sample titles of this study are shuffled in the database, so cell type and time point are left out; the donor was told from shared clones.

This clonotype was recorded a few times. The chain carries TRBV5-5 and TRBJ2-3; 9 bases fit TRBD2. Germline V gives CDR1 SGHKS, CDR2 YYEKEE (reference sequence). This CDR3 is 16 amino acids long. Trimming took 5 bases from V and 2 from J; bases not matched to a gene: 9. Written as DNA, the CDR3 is TGTGCCAGCAGACGGAGACTAGCGGACCCCACAGATACGCAGTATTTT. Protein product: CASRRRLADPTDTQYF.

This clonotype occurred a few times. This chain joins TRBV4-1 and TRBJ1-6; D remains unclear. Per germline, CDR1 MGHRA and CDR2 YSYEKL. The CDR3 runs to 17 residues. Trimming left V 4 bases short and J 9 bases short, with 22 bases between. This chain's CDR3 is CASSRLVTTAVGSPLHF. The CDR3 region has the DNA TGCGCCAGCAGCCGCCTTGTAACGACTGCTGTCGGTTCACCCCTCCACTTT.

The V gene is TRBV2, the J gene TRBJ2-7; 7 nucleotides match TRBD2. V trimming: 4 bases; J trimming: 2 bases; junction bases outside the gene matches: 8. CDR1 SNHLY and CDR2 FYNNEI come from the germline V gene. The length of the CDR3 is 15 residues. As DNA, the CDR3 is TGTGCCAGCAGTGGTTTTGAGCGGGGCACCTACGAGCAGTACGTC. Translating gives CASSGFERGTYEQYV.

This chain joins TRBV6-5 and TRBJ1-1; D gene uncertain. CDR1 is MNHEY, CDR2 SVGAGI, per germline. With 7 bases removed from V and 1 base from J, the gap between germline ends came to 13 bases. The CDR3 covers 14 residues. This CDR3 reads CASTQSRRNTEAFF. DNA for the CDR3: TGTGCCAGCACTCAAAGTCGGAGGAACACTGAAGCTTTCTTT.

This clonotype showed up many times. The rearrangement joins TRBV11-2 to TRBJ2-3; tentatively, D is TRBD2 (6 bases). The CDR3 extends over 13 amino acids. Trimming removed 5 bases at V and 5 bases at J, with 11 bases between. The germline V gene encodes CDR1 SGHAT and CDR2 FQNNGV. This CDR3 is CASSLGTVDTQYF. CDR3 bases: TGTGCCAGCAGCCTTGGGACTGTAGATACGCAGTATTTT.

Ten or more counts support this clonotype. For the CDR3, the DNA is TGCAGCGTTGAAGGACAGCTGAACACTGAAGCTTTCTTT. Its protein is CSVEGQLNTEAFF. V usage is TRBV29-1 and J usage is TRBJ1-1, with D possibly TRBD1 on 5 matching bases. Trimming took off 1 base at V and 0 bases at J, with 6 bases between the two ends. Germline V gene data show CDR1 as SQVTM and CDR2 as ANQGSEA. This CDR3 comprises 13 residues.

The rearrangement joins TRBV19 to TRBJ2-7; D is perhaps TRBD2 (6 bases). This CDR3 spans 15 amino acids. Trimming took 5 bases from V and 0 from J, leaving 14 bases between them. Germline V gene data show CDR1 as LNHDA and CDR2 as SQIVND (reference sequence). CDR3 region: CASSEYGGSSYEQYF. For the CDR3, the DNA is TGTGCCAGTAGTGAGTACGGGGGATCCTCCTACGAGCAGTACTTC.

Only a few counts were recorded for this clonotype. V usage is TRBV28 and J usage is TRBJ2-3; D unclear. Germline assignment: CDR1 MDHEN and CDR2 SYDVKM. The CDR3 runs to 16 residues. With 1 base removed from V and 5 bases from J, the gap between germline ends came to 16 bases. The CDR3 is CASSLSADSIGDTQYF. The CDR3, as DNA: TGTGCCAGCAGTTTATCCGCTGACTCTATTGGAGATACGCAGTATTTT.

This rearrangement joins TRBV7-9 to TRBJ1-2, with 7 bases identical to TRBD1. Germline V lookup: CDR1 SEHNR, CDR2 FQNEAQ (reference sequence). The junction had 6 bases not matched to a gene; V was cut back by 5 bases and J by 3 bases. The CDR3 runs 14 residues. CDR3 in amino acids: CASSTRQGDYGYTF. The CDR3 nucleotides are TGTGCCAGCAGCACTCGACAGGGTGACTATGGCTACACCTTC.

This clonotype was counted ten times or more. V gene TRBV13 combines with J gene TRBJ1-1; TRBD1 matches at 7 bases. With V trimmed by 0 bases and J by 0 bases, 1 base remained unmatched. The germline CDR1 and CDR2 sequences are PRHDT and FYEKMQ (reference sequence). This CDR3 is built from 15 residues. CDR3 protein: CASSLGQGMNTEAFF. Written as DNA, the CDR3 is TGTGCCAGCAGCTTAGGACAGGGGATGAACACTGAAGCTTTCTTT.

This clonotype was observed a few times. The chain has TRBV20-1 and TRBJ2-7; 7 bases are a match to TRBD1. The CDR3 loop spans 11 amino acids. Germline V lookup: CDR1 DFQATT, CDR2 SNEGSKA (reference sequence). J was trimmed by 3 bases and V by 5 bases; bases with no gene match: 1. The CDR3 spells CSAGDSYEQYV. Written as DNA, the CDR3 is TGCAGTGCTGGGGACAGCTACGAGCAGTACGTC.

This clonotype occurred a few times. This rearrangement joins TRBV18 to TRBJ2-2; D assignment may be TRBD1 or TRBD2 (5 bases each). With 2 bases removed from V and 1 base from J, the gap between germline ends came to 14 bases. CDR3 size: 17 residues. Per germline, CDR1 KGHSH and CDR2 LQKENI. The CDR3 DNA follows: TGTGCCAGCTCACCAACGCTTCGGGGCGGGAACACCGGGGAGCTGTTTTTT. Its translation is CASSPTLRGGNTGELFF. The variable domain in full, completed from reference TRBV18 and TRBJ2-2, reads NAGVMQNPRHLVRRRGQEARLRCSPMKGHSHVYWYRQLPEEGLKFMVYLQKENIIDESGMPKERFSAEFPKEGPSILRIQQVVRGDSAAYFCASSPTLRGGNTGELFFGEGSRLTVL.

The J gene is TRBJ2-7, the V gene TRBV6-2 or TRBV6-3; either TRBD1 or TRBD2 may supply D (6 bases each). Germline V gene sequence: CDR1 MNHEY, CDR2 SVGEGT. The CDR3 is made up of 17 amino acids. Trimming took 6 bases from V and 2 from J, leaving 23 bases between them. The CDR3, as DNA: TGTGCCAGCAGCGGCCTAACGGGGGCATCCGCCCCCTACGAGCAGTACTTC. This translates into CASSGLTGASAPYEQYF.

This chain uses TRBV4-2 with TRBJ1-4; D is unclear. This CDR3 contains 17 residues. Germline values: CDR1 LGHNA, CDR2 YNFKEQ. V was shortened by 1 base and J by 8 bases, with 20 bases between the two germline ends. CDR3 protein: CASSQAVSRQAGEKLFF. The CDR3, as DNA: TGTGCCAGCAGCCAAGCGGTCTCTCGCCAGGCCGGAGAAAAACTGTTTTTT.

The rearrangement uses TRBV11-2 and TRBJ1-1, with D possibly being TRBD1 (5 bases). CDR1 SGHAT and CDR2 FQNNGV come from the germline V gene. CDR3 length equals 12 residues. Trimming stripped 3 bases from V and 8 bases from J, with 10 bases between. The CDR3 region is CASSLTGLEAFF. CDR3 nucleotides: TGTGCCAGCAGCTTGACGGGACTAGAAGCTTTCTTT.

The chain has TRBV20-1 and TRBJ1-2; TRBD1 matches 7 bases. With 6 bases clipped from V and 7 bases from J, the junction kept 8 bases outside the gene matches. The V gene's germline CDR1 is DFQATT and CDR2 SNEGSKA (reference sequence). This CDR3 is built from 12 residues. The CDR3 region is CSATTGVGGYTF. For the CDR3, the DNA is TGCAGTGCGACTACAGGGGTTGGTGGCTACACCTTC.

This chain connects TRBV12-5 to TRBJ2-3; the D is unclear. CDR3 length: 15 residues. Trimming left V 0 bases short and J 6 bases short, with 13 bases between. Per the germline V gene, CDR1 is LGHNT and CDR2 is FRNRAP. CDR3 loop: CASGLVHMAHDTQYF. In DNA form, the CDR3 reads TGTGCTAGTGGTTTGGTACACATGGCCCACGATACGCAGTATTTT.

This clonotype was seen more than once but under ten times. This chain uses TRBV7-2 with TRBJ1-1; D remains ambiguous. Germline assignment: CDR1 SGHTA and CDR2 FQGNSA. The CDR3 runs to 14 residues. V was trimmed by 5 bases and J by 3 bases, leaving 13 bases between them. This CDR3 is CASSETSSYTEAFF. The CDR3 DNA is TGTGCCAGCAGCGAAACGTCCAGTTACACTGAAGCTTTCTTT.

CDR3 loop: CASALQGLNTEAFF. The DNA for the CDR3 is TGTGCCAGCGCCCTACAGGGATTGAACACTGAAGCTTTCTTT. This chain connects TRBV7-2 to TRBJ1-1; weak D call: TRBD1 (6 bases). The CDR3 is 14 amino acids. Looked up from germline, CDR1 is SGHTA and CDR2 is FQGNSA. V lost 8 bases and J 0 bases, leaving 13 bases between the germline ends.

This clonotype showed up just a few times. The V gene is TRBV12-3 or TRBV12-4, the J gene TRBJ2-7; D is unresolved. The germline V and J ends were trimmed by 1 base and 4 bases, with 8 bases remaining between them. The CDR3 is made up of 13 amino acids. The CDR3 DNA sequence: TGTGCCAGCAGTTTAGGGAGACCTTACGAGCAGTACTTC. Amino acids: CASSLGRPYEQYF.

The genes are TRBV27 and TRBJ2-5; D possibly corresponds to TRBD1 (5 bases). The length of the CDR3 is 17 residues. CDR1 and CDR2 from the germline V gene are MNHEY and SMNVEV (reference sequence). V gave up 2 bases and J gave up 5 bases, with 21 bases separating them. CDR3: CASSLGGHEVKGETQYF. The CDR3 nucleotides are TGTGCCAGCAGTTTAGGCGGACACGAGGTGAAAGGGGAGACCCAGTACTTC.